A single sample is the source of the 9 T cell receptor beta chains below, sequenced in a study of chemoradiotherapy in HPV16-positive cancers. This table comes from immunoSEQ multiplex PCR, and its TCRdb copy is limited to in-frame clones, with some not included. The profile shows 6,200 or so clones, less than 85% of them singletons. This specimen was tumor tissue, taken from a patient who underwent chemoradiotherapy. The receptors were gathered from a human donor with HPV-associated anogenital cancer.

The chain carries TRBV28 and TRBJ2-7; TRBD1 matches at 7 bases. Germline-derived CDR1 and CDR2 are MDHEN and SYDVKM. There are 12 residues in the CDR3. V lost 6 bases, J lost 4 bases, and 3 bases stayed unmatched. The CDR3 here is CASRPTGYEQYF. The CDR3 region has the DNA TGTGCCAGCAGACCGACAGGGTACGAGCAGTACTTC.

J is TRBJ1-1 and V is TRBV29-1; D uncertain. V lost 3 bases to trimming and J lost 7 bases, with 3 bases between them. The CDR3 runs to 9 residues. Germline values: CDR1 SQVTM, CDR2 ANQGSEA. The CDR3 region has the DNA TGCAGCGTTGATGATGAAGCTTTCTTT. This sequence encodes CSVDDEAFF.

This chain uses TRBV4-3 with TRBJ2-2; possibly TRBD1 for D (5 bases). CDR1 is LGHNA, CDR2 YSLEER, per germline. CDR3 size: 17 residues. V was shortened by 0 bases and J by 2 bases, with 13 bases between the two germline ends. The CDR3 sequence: CASSQDQGRGNTGELFF. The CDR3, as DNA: TGCGCCAGCAGCCAAGATCAGGGAAGGGGCAACACCGGGGAGCTGTTTTTT.

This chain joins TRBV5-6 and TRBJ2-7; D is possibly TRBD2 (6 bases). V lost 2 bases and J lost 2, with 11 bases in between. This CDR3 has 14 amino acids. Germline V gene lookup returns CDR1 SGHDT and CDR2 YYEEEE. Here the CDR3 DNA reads TGTGCCAGCAGCTTATGGAGGGGAGCCTACGAGCAGTACTTC. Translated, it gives CASSLWRGAYEQYF.

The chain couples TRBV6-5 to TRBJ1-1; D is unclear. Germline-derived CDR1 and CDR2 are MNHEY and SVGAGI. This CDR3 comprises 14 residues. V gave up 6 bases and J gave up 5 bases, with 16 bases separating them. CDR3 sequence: CASSPSFIQTEAFF. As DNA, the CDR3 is TGTGCCAGCAGCCCTTCCTTTATACAAACTGAAGCTTTCTTT.

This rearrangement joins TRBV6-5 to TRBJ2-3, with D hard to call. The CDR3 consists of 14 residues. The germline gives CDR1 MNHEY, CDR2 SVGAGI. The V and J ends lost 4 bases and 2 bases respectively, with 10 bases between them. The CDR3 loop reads CASSLGRSTDTQYF. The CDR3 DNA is TGTGCCAGCAGTTTGGGCCGCTCCACAGATACGCAGTATTTT.

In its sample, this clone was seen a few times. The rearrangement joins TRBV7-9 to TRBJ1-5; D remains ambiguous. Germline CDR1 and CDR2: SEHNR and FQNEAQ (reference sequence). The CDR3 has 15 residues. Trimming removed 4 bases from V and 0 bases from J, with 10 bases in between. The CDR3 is CASSSRGDSNQPQHF. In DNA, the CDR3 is TGTGCCAGCAGCTCTCGGGGTGATAGCAATCAGCCCCAGCATTTT.

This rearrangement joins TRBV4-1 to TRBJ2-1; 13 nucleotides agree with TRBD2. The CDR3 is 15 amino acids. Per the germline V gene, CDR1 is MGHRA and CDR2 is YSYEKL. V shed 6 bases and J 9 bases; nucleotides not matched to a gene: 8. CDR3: CASSFGLAGEGEQFF. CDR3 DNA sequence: TGCGCCAGCAGTTTCGGACTAGCGGGGGAGGGTGAGCAGTTCTTC.

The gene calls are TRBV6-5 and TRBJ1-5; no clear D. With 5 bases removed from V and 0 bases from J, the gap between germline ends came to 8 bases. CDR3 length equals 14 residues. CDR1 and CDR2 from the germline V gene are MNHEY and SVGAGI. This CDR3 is CASSDQNSNQPQHF. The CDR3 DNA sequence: TGTGCCAGCAGTGACCAAAATAGCAATCAGCCCCAGCATTTT.